There are a few counts of the clone carrying this T cell receptor beta chain. The data stem from a study of blood T cells in healthy people across ages. The use of a sample-barcoded 5' primer and a J-beta primer mix characterized a second PCR of roughly 6 to 11 cycles. TCRdb reanalysed the 5' RACE reads using MiXCR and keeps one entry per CDR3 protein. This sample has 750,000 to 1,000,000 distinct CDR3 sequences; 25% to 35% occur once, and the top ten carry more than 8.5%. This CDR3 is built from 16 residues. V was clipped by 5 bases and J by 1 base; unmatched bases: 7. CDR1 is SGHAT and CDR2 is FQNNGV in the germline V gene. A further study also used this sample, focusing on T cells of mothers and their children.

J is TRBJ2-3 and V is TRBV11-2; 9 bases line up with TRBD1. The sequencing sample was made of blood. The sequence came from a woman aged 40 to 50 in good health. CDR3: CASSIITGGRTDTQYF. CDR3 nucleotides: TGTGCCAGCAGCATTATCACAGGGGGCCGCACAGATACGCAGTATTTT.